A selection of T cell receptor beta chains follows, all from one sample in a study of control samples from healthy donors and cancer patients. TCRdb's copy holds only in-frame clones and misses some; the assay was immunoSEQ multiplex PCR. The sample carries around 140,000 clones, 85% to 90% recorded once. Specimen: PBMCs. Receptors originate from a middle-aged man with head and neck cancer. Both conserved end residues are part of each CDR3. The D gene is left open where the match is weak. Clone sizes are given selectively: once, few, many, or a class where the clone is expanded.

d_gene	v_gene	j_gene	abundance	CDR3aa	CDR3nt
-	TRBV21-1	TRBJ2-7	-	CASSKGRGDTFYEQYF	TGTGCCAGCAGCAAAGGACGAGGGGACACCTTCTACGAGCAGTACTTC
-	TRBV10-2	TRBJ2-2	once	CASSETSRVGELFF	TGCGCCAGCAGTGAGACAAGCAGGGTAGGGGAGCTGTTTTTT
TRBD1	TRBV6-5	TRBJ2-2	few	CASSHRGNGELFF	TGTGCCAGCAGTCACAGGGGGAACGGGGAGCTGTTTTTT
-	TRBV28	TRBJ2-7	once	CASSLRTDEQYF	TGTGCCAGCAGTTTAAGGACAGACGAGCAGTACTTC
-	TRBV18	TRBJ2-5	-	CASSPQGETQYF	TGTGCCAGCTCACCCCAAGGAGAGACCCAGTACTTC
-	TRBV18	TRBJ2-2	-	CASSPDELARSFGDGELFF	TGTGCCAGCTCACCAGATGAGTTAGCGAGATCCTTTGGAGACGGGGAGCTGTTTTTT
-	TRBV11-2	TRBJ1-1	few	CASSLDWVGSNTEAFF	TGTGCCAGCAGCTTAGATTGGGTAGGGTCGAACACTGAAGCTTTCTTT
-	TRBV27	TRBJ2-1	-	CASSPQVIPTNEQFF	TGTGCCAGCAGCCCCCAAGTGATCCCAACAAATGAGCAGTTCTTC
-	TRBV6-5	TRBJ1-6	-	CASSYSTGANSPLHF	TGTGCCAGCAGTTACTCAACGGGGGCTAATTCACCCCTCCACTTT
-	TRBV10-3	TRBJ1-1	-	CAISDRGDSLTEAFF	TGTGCCATCAGTGACAGGGGTGATTCGCTCACTGAAGCTTTCTTT
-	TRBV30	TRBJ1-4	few	CAWNVDEKLFF	TGTGCCTGGAACGTGGATGAAAAACTGTTTTTT
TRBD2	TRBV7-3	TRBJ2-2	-	CASSLIPSGGAGELFF	TGTGCCAGCAGCTTAATCCCTAGCGGGGGGGCTGGGGAGCTGTTTTTT
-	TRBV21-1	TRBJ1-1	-	CASGGFGGNTEAFF	TGTGCCAGCGGCGGCTTTGGCGGGAACACTGAAGCTTTCTTT
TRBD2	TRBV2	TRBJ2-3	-	CASSVTSGRADTQYF	TGTGCCAGCAGTGTTACTAGCGGGAGAGCAGATACGCAGTATTTT
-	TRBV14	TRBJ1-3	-	CASSPFGNTIYF	TGTGCCAGCAGCCCCTTTGGAAACACCATATATTTT
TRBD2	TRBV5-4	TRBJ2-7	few	CASSHKAGGTDEQYF	TGTGCCAGCAGCCACAAAGCGGGAGGTACGGACGAGCAGTACTTC
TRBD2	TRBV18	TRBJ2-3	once	CASSQGRVTDTQYF	TGTGCCAGCTCACAGGGGAGGGTCACAGATACGCAGTATTTT
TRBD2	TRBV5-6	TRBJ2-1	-	CASSYGTSGSNEQFF	TGTGCCAGCAGCTATGGGACTAGCGGGTCAAATGAGCAGTTCTTC
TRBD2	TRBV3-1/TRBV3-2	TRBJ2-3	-	CASSLLAGGLDTQYF	TGTGCCAGCAGCCTTCTAGCGGGAGGTCTAGATACGCAGTATTTT
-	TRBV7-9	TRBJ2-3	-	CASSPVSSWTDTQYF	TGTGCCAGCAGCCCTGTGTCTAGTTGGACAGATACGCAGTATTTT
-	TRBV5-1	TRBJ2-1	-	CASSFSLGIGRTNEQFF	TGCGCCAGCAGCTTTAGCCTAGGGATAGGTCGGACGAATGAGCAGTTCTTC
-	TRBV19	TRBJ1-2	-	CASSIGDYGYTF	TGTGCCAGTAGTATAGGGGACTATGGCTACACCTTC
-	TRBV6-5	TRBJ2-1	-	CASSYGLRNEQFF	TGTGCCAGCAGTTACGGGCTACGCAATGAGCAGTTCTTC
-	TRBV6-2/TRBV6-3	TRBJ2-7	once	CASSRNRLGTYEQYF	TGTGCCAGCAGCCGTAACAGGTTGGGAACCTACGAGCAGTACTTC
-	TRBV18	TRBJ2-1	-	CASSPQRGYPIYNEQFF	TGTGCCAGCTCACCACAGAGGGGGTATCCCATCTACAATGAGCAGTTCTTC
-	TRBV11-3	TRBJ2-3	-	CASSVEGAADTQYF	TGTGCCAGCAGCGTGGAAGGGGCCGCAGATACGCAGTATTTT
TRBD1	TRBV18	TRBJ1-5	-	CASLINPGGAMGQPQHF	TGTGCCAGCTTAATCAACCCAGGGGGGGCGATGGGTCAGCCCCAGCATTTT
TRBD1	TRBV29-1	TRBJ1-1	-	CSARQGNTEAFF	TGCAGCGCAAGACAGGGGAACACTGAAGCTTTCTTT
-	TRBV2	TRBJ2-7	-	CASSDTPGTYEQYF	TGTGCCAGCAGTGATACGCCCGGGACCTACGAGCAGTACTTC
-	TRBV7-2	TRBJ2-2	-	CASSTGWATGELFF	TGTGCCAGCTCGACGGGTTGGGCCACCGGGGAGCTGTTTTTT
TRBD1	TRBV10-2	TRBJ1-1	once	CASSPGQLVNTEAFF	TGCGCCAGCAGCCCGGGACAGCTAGTGAACACTGAAGCTTTCTTT
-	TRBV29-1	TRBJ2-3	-	CSVEVGDTQYF	TGCAGCGTTGAGGTCGGAGATACGCAGTATTTT
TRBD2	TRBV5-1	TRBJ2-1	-	CASSTRLAGGDEQFF	TGCGCCAGCAGCACCCGACTAGCGGGAGGCGATGAGCAGTTCTTC
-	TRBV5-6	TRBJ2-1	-	CASSLAGNEQFF	TGTGCCAGCAGCTTGGCGGGGAATGAGCAGTTCTTC
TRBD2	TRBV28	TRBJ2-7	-	CASSSLASGRPEQYF	TGTGCCAGCAGTTCCCTCGCTAGCGGGAGGCCAGAGCAGTACTTC
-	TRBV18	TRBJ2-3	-	CASSPKPGLATGRRTDTQYF	TGTGCCAGCTCACCTAAACCAGGGCTAGCCACGGGCCGGCGCACAGATACGCAGTATTTT
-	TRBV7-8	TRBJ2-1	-	CASSPFHNEQFF	TGTGCCAGCAGCCCTTTCCACAATGAGCAGTTCTTC
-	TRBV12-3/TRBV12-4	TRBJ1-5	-	CASRTPNQPQHF	TGTGCCAGCAGAACACCCAATCAGCCCCAGCATTTT
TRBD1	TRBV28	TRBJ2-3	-	CASSRGQYSTDTQYF	TGTGCCAGCAGTCGGGGACAGTATAGCACAGATACGCAGTATTTT
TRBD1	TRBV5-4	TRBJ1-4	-	CASRSDRGSNEKLFF	TGTGCCAGCAGATCCGACAGGGGGTCTAATGAAAAACTGTTTTTT
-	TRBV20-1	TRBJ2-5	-	CSARQETQYF	TGCAGTGCAAGACAAGAGACCCAGTACTTC
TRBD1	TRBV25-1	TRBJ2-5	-	CASSGPGQGVGETQYF	TGTGCCAGCAGTGGACCCGGACAGGGGGTCGGGGAGACCCAGTACTTC
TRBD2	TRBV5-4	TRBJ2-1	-	CASSSGLAGGEQFF	TGTGCCAGCAGCTCCGGACTAGCGGGAGGTGAGCAGTTCTTC
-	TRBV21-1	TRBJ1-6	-	CATMGDVGYNSPLHF	TGTGCAACCATGGGGGATGTTGGGTATAATTCACCCCTCCACTTT
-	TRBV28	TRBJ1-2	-	CASSLVNYGYTF	TGTGCCAGCAGTTTAGTCAACTATGGCTACACCTTC
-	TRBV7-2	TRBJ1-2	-	CASSPGWGASGNYGYTF	TGTGCCAGCAGCCCAGGGTGGGGGGCAAGTGGGAACTATGGCTACACCTTC
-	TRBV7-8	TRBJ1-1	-	CASSLGVGAFF	TGTGCCAGCAGCCTCGGAGTAGGGGCTTTCTTT
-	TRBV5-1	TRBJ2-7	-	CASTLAAGAYEQYF	TGCGCCAGCACCCTCGCGGCCGGAGCCTACGAGCAGTACTTC
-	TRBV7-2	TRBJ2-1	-	CASSLARAREQFF	TGTGCCAGCAGCTTAGCGAGGGCCCGGGAGCAGTTCTTC
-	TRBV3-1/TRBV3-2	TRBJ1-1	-	CASSQANRELEAFF	TGTGCCAGCAGCCAAGCAAACAGGGAACTTGAAGCTTTCTTT
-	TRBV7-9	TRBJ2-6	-	CASSLRASGANVLTF	TGTGCCAGCAGCTTAAGGGCCTCTGGGGCCAACGTCCTGACTTTC
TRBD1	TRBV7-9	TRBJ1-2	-	CASSGTGGDYGYTF	TGTGCCAGCAGTGGGACAGGGGGCGACTATGGCTACACCTTC
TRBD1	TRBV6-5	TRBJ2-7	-	CASSYADRGRQYF	TGTGCCAGCAGTTACGCCGACAGGGGGCGGCAGTACTTC
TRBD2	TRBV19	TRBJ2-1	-	CATKTSGGSYNEQFF	TGTGCCACCAAGACTAGCGGTGGGTCCTACAATGAGCAGTTCTTC
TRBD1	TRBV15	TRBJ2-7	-	CATSREWGTVATYEQYF	TGTGCCACCAGCAGAGAGTGGGGGACAGTCGCGACCTACGAGCAGTACTTC
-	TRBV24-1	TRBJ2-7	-	CATSDGDRLGEQYF	TGTGCCACCAGTGATGGTGACAGACTAGGCGAGCAGTACTTC